Each of the 21 T cell receptor beta chains below was sequenced from the same sample in a study of identical twins. TCRdb re-derived calls from the 5' RACE reads in MiXCR, one entry per CDR3 protein. The sample carries over 200,000 distinct CDR3 sequences, roughly a tenth recorded once. Sequencing used memory (CD45RO+) T cells sorted from blood. All receptors come from a woman aged 18-29 years in good health.

This chain uses TRBV9 with TRBJ2-3, with no clear D. From germline, CDR1 is SGDLS and CDR2 YYNGEE. V lost 4 bases and J lost 2, with 8 bases in between. The length of the CDR3 is 13 residues. The CDR3 protein is CASSPQTTDTQYF. In nucleotides, the CDR3 is TGTGCCAGCAGCCCCCAGACCACAGATACGCAGTATTTT.

There are many counts of this clonotype. The CDR3 spells CASSSDSYNEQFF. CDR3 sequence (DNA): TGTGCCAGCAGCTCCGATTCCTACAATGAGCAGTTCTTC. The genes are TRBV5-6 and TRBJ2-1; no definite D call. Trimming pared 3 bases from V and 1 base from J, leaving 5 bases between. This CDR3 region has 13 residues. Germline CDR1 and CDR2: SGHDT and YYEEEE.

The chain is built from TRBV9 and TRBJ2-7; D is tentatively TRBD1 or TRBD2 (6 bases each). The CDR3 runs 14 residues. Germline CDR1 is SGDLS and CDR2 is YYNGEE. Trimming shortened V by 0 bases and J by 6 bases, and 13 bases separated the two germline ends. The CDR3 DNA sequence: TGTGCCAGCAGCGTAGGTACGGGGGCACGCGAGCAGTACTTC. Translating it yields CASSVGTGAREQYF. The whole variable domain, filled in from reference TRBV9 and TRBJ2-7, reads DSGVTQTPKHLITATGQRVTLRCSPRSGDLSVYWYQQSLDQGLQFLIQYYNGEERAKGNILERFSAQQFPDLHSELNLSSLELGDSALYFCASSVGTGAREQYFGPGTRLTVT.

The sample holds many counts of this clonotype. The chain has TRBV7-2 and TRBJ2-5; D possibly corresponds to TRBD1 (6 bases). Germline V gene lookup returns CDR1 SGHTA and CDR2 FQGNSA. This CDR3 is built from 12 residues. The V end lost 5 bases, the J end lost 8 bases, and 12 bases lay between the germline ends. The CDR3 nucleotides are TGTGCCAGCAGCACCCGGGACACCACCCAGTACTTC. This codes for CASSTRDTTQYF.

V is TRBV6-2 or TRBV6-3 and J is TRBJ2-4, with TRBD1 identical over 10 bases. The CDR3 covers 16 residues. The J segment lost 4 bases and the V segment lost 11 bases, leaving 14 bases of the junction unmatched. CDR1 and CDR2 (germline): MNHEY, SVGEGT. The CDR3 DNA is TGTGCCGTGGGACAGGGGCCTCTAAGCGGGAAAAACATTCAGTACTTC. Protein: CAVGQGPLSGKNIQYF.

The sample holds many counts of this clonotype. The gene calls are TRBV6-6 and TRBJ1-1; the D is unclear. The germline gives CDR1 MNHNY, CDR2 SVGAGI (reference sequence). The ends were cut back, 6 bases at V and 6 bases at J, with 14 bases in the middle. This CDR3 contains 13 residues. The CDR3 here is CASSHLSGAEAFF. The CDR3, as DNA: TGTGCCAGCAGCCATCTTAGTGGTGCTGAAGCTTTCTTT.

Ten or more counts support this clonotype. The chain recombines TRBV2 with TRBJ2-7; D is ambiguous. Trimming removed 1 base at V and 7 bases at J, with 8 bases between. In germline, CDR1 is SNHLY, CDR2 FYNNEI. There are 12 residues in the CDR3. The CDR3 protein is CASSEGVGEQYF. The CDR3, as DNA: TGTGCCAGCAGTGAAGGGGTGGGTGAGCAGTACTTC.

V gene TRBV25-1 combines with J gene TRBJ1-2, with D unclear. V lost 5 bases and J 4 bases, leaving 8 bases between the germline ends. Germline V CDR1 and CDR2: MGHDK, SYGVNS. The CDR3 has 12 residues. CDR3 in amino acids: CASSQDVYGYTF. In nucleotides, the CDR3 is TGTGCCAGCAGTCAGGACGTCTATGGCTACACCTTC.

The V call is TRBV7-2, the J call TRBJ1-2; possible D gene TRBD1, 5 bases. CDR1 and CDR2 (germline): SGHTA, FQGNSA. Trimming took 0 bases from V and 4 from J, leaving 12 bases between them. The CDR3 runs to 15 residues. The CDR3, as DNA: TGTGCCAGCAGCTTAGCGCCGACCGGGGGCTATGGCTACACCTTC. It is translated as CASSLAPTGGYGYTF.

This clonotype was counted a few times. The chain links TRBV12-3 or TRBV12-4 to TRBJ2-1, with TRBD2 matching 10 bases. This CDR3 contains 15 residues. J lost 9 bases, V lost 0 bases, and 5 bases had no gene match. In DNA, the CDR3 is TGTGCCAGCAGTTTAGCACTAGCGGGGACAACTGAGCAGTTCTTC. It codes for CASSLALAGTTEQFF.

This chain uses TRBV5-1 with TRBJ2-1; 9 bases fit TRBD2. Germline lookup yields CDR1 SGHRS and CDR2 YFSETQ. The trim removed 4 bases at V and 8 bases at J, leaving 13 bases unmatched. This CDR3 region has 16 residues. CDR3 nucleotide sequence: TGCGCCAGCAGCCCCTATCTAGCGGGAAGAGGCGATGAGCAGTTCTTC. Residues: CASSPYLAGRGDEQFF.

This clonotype was recorded many times. The chain carries TRBV20-1 and TRBJ1-1; D may be TRBD1 (6 bases). The CDR3 covers 12 residues. Deletions cut 3 bases from V and 7 bases from J, with 12 bases between. Germline CDR1 reads DFQATT; CDR2 reads SNEGSKA (reference sequence). DNA for the CDR3: TGCAGTGCTAGGGACAGAGTCGATGAAGCTTTCTTT. This encodes CSARDRVDEAFF.

This clonotype was seen a few times. This chain joins TRBV9 and TRBJ2-2; D might be TRBD2 (6 bases). Trimming removed 0 bases at V and 2 bases at J, with 8 bases between. This CDR3 is 15 amino acids long. Germline V gene sequence: CDR1 SGDLS, CDR2 YYNGEE. The CDR3 spells CASSVGRVNTGELFF. The CDR3 region has the DNA TGTGCCAGCAGCGTAGGGAGGGTTAACACCGGGGAGCTGTTTTTT.

This clonotype was seen more than once but under ten times. The V and J genes are TRBV20-1 and TRBJ2-5; TRBD1 agrees at 7 bases. The CDR3 runs 14 residues. Germline CDR1 and CDR2: DFQATT and SNEGSKA (reference sequence). Unmatched junction bases numbered 7, after V lost 1 base and J lost 5 bases. CDR3: CSARALDRHETQYF. For the CDR3, the DNA is TGCAGTGCTAGAGCCTTGGACAGGCACGAGACCCAGTACTTC.

This clonotype has more than one count but fewer than ten. DNA for the CDR3: TGTGCCAGCAGACTTAGGACTAGCGGGGGGGCCCATGAGCAGTTCTTC. This encodes CASRLRTSGGAHEQFF. This chain joins TRBV12-3 or TRBV12-4 and TRBJ2-1; TRBD2 matches 15 bases. This CDR3 has 16 residues. With 6 bases clipped from V and 8 bases from J, the junction kept 8 bases outside the gene matches.

The chain joins TRBV7-2 to TRBJ1-1, with TRBD1 as a possible D gene (5 bases). The V and J ends lost 5 bases and 1 base respectively, with 11 bases between them. The CDR3 consists of 14 residues. Germline V CDR1 and CDR2: SGHTA, FQGNSA. CDR3 in amino acids: CASSKVTENTEAFF. DNA of the CDR3: TGTGCCAGCAGCAAAGTGACAGAGAACACTGAAGCTTTCTTT.

The chain links TRBV20-1 to TRBJ2-3; no clear D. Germline CDR1 DFQATT, CDR2 SNEGSKA (reference sequence). Trimming removed 7 bases at V and 8 bases at J, with 13 bases between. This CDR3 region has 11 residues. The DNA of the CDR3 is TGCAGTGTCACTTCCGGTGGTACGCAGTATTTT. It is translated as CSVTSGGTQYF.

The CDR3 loop reads CSAPRRWAGENTDTQYF. The CDR3 nucleotides are TGCAGTGCTCCCCGGCGGTGGGCGGGGGAGAACACAGATACGCAGTATTTT. The chain joins TRBV20-1 to TRBJ2-3; 7 nucleotides line up with TRBD2. CDR1 and CDR2 (germline): DFQATT, SNEGSKA (reference sequence). This CDR3 comprises 17 residues. Trimming cost V 5 bases and J 2 bases; bases outside gene matches: 16.

This clonotype came up a few times. V usage is TRBV5-1 and J usage is TRBJ2-7; D gene uncertain. Germline V CDR1 and CDR2: SGHRS, YFSETQ. Trimming left V 3 bases short and J 6 bases short, with 13 bases between. This CDR3 region has 13 residues. CDR3 nucleotide sequence: TGCGCCAGCAGCTCCCGGGCCTCCGGCGAGCAGTACTTC. Amino acids: CASSSRASGEQYF.

This clonotype was seen a few times. This sequence joins TRBV6-5 and TRBJ2-3; possible D gene TRBD1, 6 bases. In germline, CDR1 is MNHEY, CDR2 SVGAGI. V was cut by 0 bases and J by 6 bases, with 10 bases left in between. The CDR3 length is 14 residues. The chain's CDR3 is CASSYSSRGDTQYF. CDR3 coding DNA: TGTGCCAGCAGTTACTCAAGTAGGGGGGATACGCAGTATTTT.

The chain combines TRBV11-3 with TRBJ2-5; maybe TRBD1 (6 bases). Per germline, CDR1 SGHNT and CDR2 YENEEA. CDR3 length equals 12 residues. With 4 bases removed from V and 7 bases from J, the gap between germline ends came to 10 bases. CDR3 region: CASSYRETTQYF. The CDR3 region has the DNA TGTGCCAGCAGCTACAGGGAGACGACCCAGTACTTC.